The 17 T cell receptor beta chains listed next were all sequenced from one sample in a study of early T cells in non-severe SARS-CoV-2 infection. MiXCR, run by TCRdb on the 5' RACE reads, gives a single entry per CDR3 protein. The sample consists of about 83,000 distinct CDR3 sequences, 10% of them appearing once. The input for sequencing was whole blood, taken at baseline. These receptors all come from an adult who was a healthcare worker with PCR-confirmed SARS-CoV-2 infection or an uninfected control (not recorded which).

V gene TRBV9 combines with J gene TRBJ1-1; D perhaps matches TRBD1 (5 bases). V gave up 4 bases and J gave up 7 bases, with 14 bases separating them. Germline loops: CDR1 SGDLS, CDR2 YYNGEE. This CDR3 has 13 amino acids. CDR3: CASSRAGTDEAFF. CDR3 DNA sequence: TGTGCCAGCAGCCGGGCGGGGACGGATGAAGCTTTCTTT.

The sample holds many counts of this clonotype. CDR3 amino acids: CASTPSGRGGQPQHF. The CDR3 DNA reads TGTGCCAGCACCCCCTCTGGCAGGGGAGGTCAGCCCCAGCATTTT. The chain is built from TRBV6-6 and TRBJ1-5; a weak D match, TRBD1 (6 bases). Trimming pared 7 bases from V and 6 bases from J, leaving 19 bases between. CDR3 length equals 15 residues. The germline V gene encodes CDR1 MNHNY and CDR2 SVGAGI (reference sequence).

This clonotype was seen more than once but under ten times. The CDR3 DNA sequence: TGCAGTGCTAGAGACCGCCGGGGACAGGGGGCGCGGGCCGGTGAGCAGTTCTTC. Its protein product is CSARDRRGQGARAGEQFF. The rearrangement joins TRBV20-1 to TRBJ2-1; 12 bases fit TRBD1. Trimming took 0 bases from V and 9 from J; bases not matched to a gene: 15. Germline CDR1 reads DFQATT; CDR2 reads SNEGSKA (reference sequence). The CDR3 totals 18 residues.

This clonotype was counted only a few times. The chain joins TRBV19 to TRBJ2-3, with 7 bases matching TRBD2. With 5 bases clipped from V and 6 bases from J, the junction kept 8 bases outside the gene matches. Germline assignment: CDR1 LNHDA and CDR2 SQIVND (reference sequence). The CDR3 length is 14 residues. This chain's CDR3 is CASSARGTMDTQYF. The CDR3 nucleotides read TGTGCCAGTAGTGCGCGGGGGACTATGGATACGCAGTATTTT.

In this sample, this clonotype turned up a few times. The chain employs TRBV25-1 and TRBJ2-3; D not resolved. The V and J ends lost 0 bases and 2 bases respectively, with 9 bases between them. Germline V gene data show CDR1 as MGHDK and CDR2 as SYGVNS. The CDR3 has 15 amino acids. This CDR3 is CASSEYRLHTDTQYF. The CDR3 bases are TGTGCCAGCAGTGAATATCGGCTCCACACAGATACGCAGTATTTT. Together with reference TRBV25-1 and TRBJ2-3, the CDR3 gives the full variable domain: EADIYQTPRYLVIGTGKKITLECSQTMGHDKMYWYQQDPGMELHLIHYSYGVNSTEKGDLSSESTVSRIRTEHFPLTLESARPSHTSQYLCASSEYRLHTDTQYFGPGTRLTVL.

The chain uses TRBV20-1 and TRBJ2-3, with 12 bases identical to TRBD2. This CDR3 has 14 amino acids. J lost 6 bases, V lost 2 bases, and 3 bases had no gene match. Germline CDR1 is DFQATT and CDR2 is SNEGSKA (reference sequence). The CDR3 here is CSARLAGGPDTQYF. CDR3 DNA sequence: TGCAGTGCTAGACTAGCGGGAGGGCCGGATACGCAGTATTTT.

DNA for the CDR3: TGTGCCAGCAGTGGGGGCAGGGGCCCTGGGGCCAACGTCCTGACTTTC. Translated: CASSGGRGPGANVLTF. V usage is TRBV2 and J usage is TRBJ2-6; perhaps TRBD1 as D (6 bases). CDR3 size: 16 residues. Germline V gene lookup returns CDR1 SNHLY and CDR2 FYNNEI. V shed 4 bases and J shed 2 bases, with 12 bases lying between them.

V is TRBV7-9 and J is TRBJ2-1, with 14 bases identical to TRBD2. Trimming cost V 1 base and J 7 bases; bases outside gene matches: 15. CDR3 length: 20 amino acids. Germline values: CDR1 SEHNR, CDR2 FQNEAQ (reference sequence). The CDR3 nucleotides are TGTGCCAGCAGCTTAGGCGGGACTAGCGGGAGAGTCCTAGGAATTAATGAGCAGTTCTTC. Encoded protein: CASSLGGTSGRVLGINEQFF.

The table lists this clonotype with a few counts. This chain joins TRBV28 and TRBJ1-2; unclear D gene. Looked up from germline, CDR1 is MDHEN and CDR2 is SYDVKM. V was clipped by 6 bases and J by 6 bases, with 8 bases between them. This CDR3 is 11 amino acids long. CDR3 residues: CASRILDGYTF. CDR3 in DNA: TGTGCCAGCAGGATCTTAGATGGCTACACCTTC.

This clonotype was observed a few times. The chain uses TRBV6-2 or TRBV6-3 and TRBJ1-2; D is ambiguous. Germline V lookup: CDR1 MNHEY, CDR2 SVGEGT. Trimming pared 8 bases from V and 3 bases from J, leaving 4 bases between. The CDR3 has 10 residues. The CDR3 nucleotides are TGTGCCAGCTTCGACTATGGCTACACCTTC. It codes for CASFDYGYTF.

The chain joins TRBV30 to TRBJ2-2; no reliable D call. Germline V gene sequence: CDR1 GTSNPN, CDR2 SVGIG (reference sequence). The CDR3 extends over 14 amino acids. Trimming pared 0 bases from V and 3 bases from J, leaving 8 bases between. The CDR3 bases are TGTGCCTGGAGTGTCCTTAGGGACACCGGGGAGCTGTTTTTT. It specifies CAWSVLRDTGELFF.

Concerning this clonotype: A much more abundant neighbour one base away suggests this may be a read error. The chain joins TRBV11-2 to TRBJ2-1; weak D call: TRBD2 (7 bases). This CDR3 is 17 amino acids long. Trimming took 5 bases from V and 0 from J, leaving 17 bases between them. Germline CDR1 and CDR2: SGHAT and FQNNGV. The CDR3 reads CASSRGGLLGSYNEQFF. DNA of the CDR3: TGTGCCAGCAGCAGGGGGGGACTATTGGGCTCCTACAATGAGCAGTTCTTC.

This clonotype was seen a few times. The chain is built from TRBV29-1 and TRBJ1-5; no clear D gene. Germline V gene sequence: CDR1 SQVTM, CDR2 ANQGSEA. Trimming stripped 7 bases from V and 0 bases from J, with 16 bases between. CDR3 length: 15 amino acids. The CDR3 DNA is TGCAGCGCACTCGCCCAAAATTATAGCAATCAGCCCCAGCATTTT. It encodes CSALAQNYSNQPQHF.

This clonotype has a count of ten or more. The chain has TRBV7-6 and TRBJ2-2, with 9 bases fitting TRBD1. In germline, CDR1 is SGHVS, CDR2 FNYEAQ. The trim removed 5 bases at V and 3 bases at J, leaving 4 bases unmatched. The CDR3 spans 15 residues. In nucleotides, the CDR3 is TGTGCCAGCAGCGCCAGACAGGGGGACACCGGGGAGCTGTTTTTT. It translates to CASSARQGDTGELFF.

This sequence joins TRBV11-2 and TRBJ2-2, with D perhaps matching TRBD1 (6 bases). The germline V gene has CDR1 SGHAT and CDR2 FQNNGV. This CDR3 has 16 amino acids. V lost 2 bases, J lost 5 bases, and 15 bases lay in between. This CDR3 reads CASSLTAGAKTGELFF. The CDR3 bases are TGTGCCAGCAGCTTAACGGCAGGGGCAAAGACCGGGGAGCTGTTTTTT.

V usage is TRBV28 and J usage is TRBJ2-7; maybe TRBD2 (6 bases). The germline CDR1 and CDR2 sequences are MDHEN and SYDVKM. The CDR3 has 14 amino acids. V was clipped by 2 bases and J by 4 bases, with 12 bases between them. In DNA form, the CDR3 reads TGTGCCAGCAGTTTAACACCGGGACTTTACGAGCAGTACTTC. It encodes CASSLTPGLYEQYF.

This clonotype was detected a few times. The CDR3 sequence is CASSLTQLGELFF. The CDR3 DNA reads as TGTGCCAGCAGCTTAACCCAGCTCGGGGAGCTGTTTTTT. The chain has TRBV7-3 and TRBJ2-2; D call uncertain. The CDR3 is made up of 13 amino acids. CDR1 is SGHTA, CDR2 FQGTGA, per germline. Trimming left V 0 bases short and J 7 bases short, with 6 bases between.